This T cell receptor beta chain was observed in a study of blood T cell repertoires in COVID-19. For the study at large: Acute and convalescent COVID-19 samples came from the United States, Italy and Spain.

The repertoire was sequenced with immunoSEQ multiplex PCR; TCRdb's copy has only in-frame clones and lacks some. The data show 150,000 to 200,000 clones, just over 85% seen once. This clonotype was sampled from a man between 60 and 70 years old with acute or convalescent COVID-19. The sequenced sample consisted of peripheral blood.

The CDR3 sequence: CASRTRHLKNEKLFF. In DNA form, the CDR3 reads TGTGCCAGCAGGACCCGACACCTGAAGAATGAAAAACTGTTTTTT. This chain connects TRBV28 to TRBJ1-4; D is ambiguous. V lost 6 bases, J lost 5 bases, and 16 bases lay in between. CDR1 and CDR2 from the germline V gene are MDHEN and SYDVKM. CDR3 size: 15 residues.